The next 14 T cell receptor beta chains were all read from a single sample in a study of blood T cells in healthy people across ages. The use of a sample-barcoded 5' primer and a J-beta primer mix characterized a second PCR of roughly 6 to 11 cycles. TCRdb re-called the 5' RACE reads through MiXCR, storing one row per CDR3 protein. The table has some 920,000 distinct CDR3 sequences, roughly 51% seen once. The sequencing sample was made of blood. These receptors originate from a woman in her sixties in good health.

This chain uses TRBV5-1 with TRBJ1-2; D is unresolved. This CDR3 is 13 amino acids long. V lost 4 bases to trimming and J lost 5 bases, with 12 bases between them. CDR1 and CDR2 (germline): SGHRS, YFSETQ. Here the CDR3 DNA reads TGCGCCAGCAGCCCAGATGAAGTGTATGGCTACACCTTC. The encoded protein is CASSPDEVYGYTF. Based on the CDR3 plus reference TRBV5-1 and TRBJ1-2, the full variable domain is KAGVTQTPRYLIKTRGQQVTLSCSPISGHRSVSWYQQTPGQGLQFLFEYFSETQRNKGNFPGRFSGRQFSNSRSEMNVSTLELGDSALYLCASSPDEVYGYTFGSGTRLTVV.

The V and J genes are TRBV20-1 and TRBJ2-3; perhaps TRBD2 as D (5 bases). The CDR3 has 13 amino acids. V was shortened by 1 base and J by 1 base, with 6 bases between the two germline ends. Per the germline V gene, CDR1 is DFQATT and CDR2 is SNEGSKA (reference sequence). The CDR3 protein is CSARVRGTDTQYF. In DNA form, the CDR3 reads TGCAGTGCTAGAGTGAGGGGCACAGATACGCAGTATTTT.

CDR3 protein: CATREGGSDTQYF. The DNA for the CDR3 is TGTGCCACCAGGGAGGGGGGGTCAGATACGCAGTATTTT. The chain employs TRBV24-1 and TRBJ2-3; perhaps TRBD2 as D (7 bases). CDR1 is KGHDR and CDR2 is SFDVKD in the germline V gene. CDR3 length equals 13 residues. V gave up 7 bases and J gave up 4 bases, with 11 bases separating them.

The chain uses TRBV28 and TRBJ2-1; TRBD1 matches 9 bases. This CDR3 is 15 amino acids long. Losses at the gene ends were 3 bases for V and 3 bases for J; bases not matched to a gene: 3. CDR1 and CDR2 from the germline V gene are MDHEN and SYDVKM. The CDR3 spells CASSLRTGVYNEQFF. CDR3 nucleotide sequence: TGTGCCAGCAGTTTGCGGACAGGGGTCTACAATGAGCAGTTCTTC.

This chain joins TRBV5-1 and TRBJ2-5, with a tentative D call TRBD1 (5 bases). The CDR3 consists of 15 residues. The V gene's germline CDR1 is SGHRS and CDR2 YFSETQ. V lost 4 bases to trimming and J lost 5 bases, with 18 bases between them. This CDR3 reads CASSSRPVDSETQYF. CDR3 sequence (DNA): TGCGCCAGCAGCAGCCGACCAGTTGACAGCGAGACCCAGTACTTC.

This clonotype was counted between two and nine times. This sequence joins TRBV12-3 or TRBV12-4 and TRBJ1-2, with D hard to call. CDR3 length equals 12 residues. Trimming took off 0 bases at V and 7 bases at J, with 6 bases between the two ends. The CDR3 here is CASSLAVRGYTF. CDR3 sequence (DNA): TGTGCCAGCAGTTTAGCAGTACGTGGCTACACCTTC.

This clonotype appeared a few times. At one end the junction does not follow the germline gene, possibly because of a read error. This rearrangement joins TRBV6-5 to TRBJ2-7; 7 bases match TRBD1. This CDR3 comprises 13 residues. Germline CDR1 is MNHEY and CDR2 is SVGAGI. The DNA for the CDR3 is TGTGCCAGCAGTTTCGACAGGGTTTCCGAGGAGTACTTC. Its translation: CASSFDRVSEEYF.

This clonotype was found a few times. The chain links TRBV5-1 to TRBJ2-1; TRBD1 or TRBD2 may be the D gene (5 bases each). The germline gives CDR1 SGHRS, CDR2 YFSETQ. V dropped 1 base and J dropped 2 bases, with 13 bases sitting between them. This CDR3 is 16 amino acids long. CDR3 DNA sequence: TGCGCCAGCAGCTTGATCTCGGGACGGCCCTACAATGAGCAGTTCTTC. Its translation: CASSLISGRPYNEQFF.

This clonotype has just a few counts. CDR3 nucleotide sequence: TGCGCCAGCAGCCAAGTCGGGGGGATTAACACAGATACGCAGTATTTT. Its protein product is CASSQVGGINTDTQYF. The chain has TRBV4-1 and TRBJ2-3, with 7 positions matching TRBD2. CDR1 is MGHRA and CDR2 is YSYEKL in the germline V gene. This CDR3 comprises 16 residues. V shed 1 base and J 2 bases; nucleotides not matched to a gene: 6.

This clonotype turned up a few times. V and J are TRBV12-3 or TRBV12-4 and TRBJ1-1; D is undetermined. The V and J ends lost 6 bases and 2 bases respectively, with 22 bases between them. The CDR3 covers 17 residues. Written as DNA, the CDR3 is TGTGCCAGCAGCACCAAATTTGGCTCCCCTGGCAACACTGAAGCTTTCTTT. Its protein product is CASSTKFGSPGNTEAFF.

This clonotype was counted between two and nine times. The chain recombines TRBV29-1 with TRBJ2-3, with a weak D call TRBD2 (5 bases). This CDR3 region has 15 residues. Per germline, CDR1 SQVTM and CDR2 ANQGSEA. The germline V and J ends were trimmed by 0 bases and 3 bases, with 13 bases remaining between them. CDR3 sequence (DNA): TGCAGCGTTGAAGATCGGAACGGGGTTACAGATACGCAGTATTTT. Protein product: CSVEDRNGVTDTQYF.

The gene calls are TRBV7-6 and TRBJ2-2; TRBD1 or TRBD2 may be the D gene (5 bases each). This CDR3 comprises 16 residues. Trimming took off 6 bases at V and 0 bases at J, with 14 bases between the two ends. Germline V gene data show CDR1 as SGHVS and CDR2 as FNYEAQ. The DNA for the CDR3 is TGTGCCAGCAGGGTCATTAGGGGACCGAACACCGGGGAGCTGTTTTTT. Protein product: CASRVIRGPNTGELFF.

The gene calls are TRBV27 and TRBJ2-1; D possibly matches TRBD1 or TRBD2 (5 bases each). CDR1 and CDR2 from the germline V gene are MNHEY and SMNVEV (reference sequence). V gave up 7 bases and J gave up 8 bases, with 15 bases separating them. The CDR3 contains 13 residues. The DNA for the CDR3 is TGTGCCAGCAATCACCACTTGGGGGATGAGCAGTTCTTC. Translation: CASNHHLGDEQFF.

This clonotype came up a few times. V gene TRBV7-2 combines with J gene TRBJ1-2; D possibly corresponds to TRBD1 (5 bases). V was clipped by 6 bases and J by 3 bases, with 11 bases between them. The CDR3 runs 13 residues. In germline, CDR1 is SGHTA, CDR2 FQGNSA. CDR3 amino acids: CASSTDRYYGYTF. As DNA, the CDR3 is TGTGCCAGCAGTACCGACAGATACTATGGCTACACCTTC.